The rows below give T cell receptor beta chains drawn from one sample of a study of T cell changes during pregnancy in multiple sclerosis. The repertoire was sequenced with immunoSEQ multiplex PCR; TCRdb's copy has only in-frame clones and lacks some. The sample shows tens of thousands of clones, 92% of them seen only once. The sequencing used peripheral blood, collected in the first trimester of pregnancy. These receptors were collected from a female donor with multiple sclerosis, enrolled in a pregnancy study. The conserved cysteine and the conserved F or W are not part of the CDR3 here.

V gene: TRBV7-3
CDR3 protein: ASSPVNTGELF

V gene: TRBV10-3
CDR3 protein: AIRDQGSSYEQY

V gene: TRBV5-6
CDR3 protein: ASSLNRGQGLYGYT

V gene: TRBV7-3
CDR3 protein: ASSSNRDRNTEAF

V gene: TRBV10-3
CDR3 protein: AIRRMVAGTTDTQY

V gene: TRBV4-3
CDR3 protein: ASSQSAGGVNGYT

V gene: TRBV10-3
CDR3 protein: AISESTGVAGALRSYNEQF

V gene: TRBV7-9
CDR3 protein: ASSLEGGPTYEQY

V gene: TRBV6-4
CDR3 protein: ASSVIQGSTEAF

V gene: TRBV19
CDR3 protein: ASSPRGHGEQF

V gene: TRBV27
CDR3 protein: ASSPLERNTEAF

V gene: TRBV14
CDR3 protein: ASSPSPSEKPTGELF

V gene: TRBV27
CDR3 protein: ASGSFYGYT

V gene: TRBV25-1
CDR3 protein: ASSEGGPYGRGGYT

V gene: TRBV7-2
CDR3 protein: ASSPNVGTQY

V gene: TRBV11-2
CDR3 protein: ASSLWDSETQY

V gene: TRBV5-5
CDR3 protein: ASSSRRHRAF

V gene: TRBV6-4
CDR3 protein: ASSERGGTDTQY

V gene: TRBV15
CDR3 protein: ATSGLGGTNEKLF

V gene: TRBV18
CDR3 protein: ASSPPEGYSPEAF

V gene: TRBV5-1
CDR3 protein: ASSKTGEPSLNTGELF

V gene: TRBV7-2
CDR3 protein: ASSLGTSGGDTQY

V gene: TRBV2
CDR3 protein: ATASGSSYNEQF

V gene: TRBV18
CDR3 protein: ASSPPSPRQETQY

V gene: TRBV5-5
CDR3 protein: ASSFIQGKNIQY

V gene: TRBV7-2
CDR3 protein: ASRTVMNTEAF

V gene: TRBV5-1
CDR3 protein: ASSLLSVADTQY

V gene: TRBV7-2
CDR3 protein: ASSRDTGGLNQPQH

V gene: TRBV6-1
CDR3 protein: ASSEVREGAEKLF

V gene: TRBV5-6
CDR3 protein: ASSPGTGEAYGYT

V gene: TRBV5-4
CDR3 protein: ASSRSGLAGGYEQY

V gene: TRBV11-2
CDR3 protein: ASSSSFRGRENIQY

V gene: TRBV11-2
CDR3 protein: ASSLASDTPYGYT

V gene: TRBV5-4
CDR3 protein: ASSARTGVFEQY

V gene: TRBV7-9
CDR3 protein: ASSYASGQGRSGANVLT

V gene: TRBV5-3
CDR3 protein: ARKHRVRNEEAF

V gene: TRBV18
CDR3 protein: ASSPGGPNTEAF

V gene: TRBV27
CDR3 protein: ASSKGDSAGYT

V gene: TRBV7-2
CDR3 protein: ASSLGRATGNTIY

V gene: TRBV7-6
CDR3 protein: ASSLGGLGEQY